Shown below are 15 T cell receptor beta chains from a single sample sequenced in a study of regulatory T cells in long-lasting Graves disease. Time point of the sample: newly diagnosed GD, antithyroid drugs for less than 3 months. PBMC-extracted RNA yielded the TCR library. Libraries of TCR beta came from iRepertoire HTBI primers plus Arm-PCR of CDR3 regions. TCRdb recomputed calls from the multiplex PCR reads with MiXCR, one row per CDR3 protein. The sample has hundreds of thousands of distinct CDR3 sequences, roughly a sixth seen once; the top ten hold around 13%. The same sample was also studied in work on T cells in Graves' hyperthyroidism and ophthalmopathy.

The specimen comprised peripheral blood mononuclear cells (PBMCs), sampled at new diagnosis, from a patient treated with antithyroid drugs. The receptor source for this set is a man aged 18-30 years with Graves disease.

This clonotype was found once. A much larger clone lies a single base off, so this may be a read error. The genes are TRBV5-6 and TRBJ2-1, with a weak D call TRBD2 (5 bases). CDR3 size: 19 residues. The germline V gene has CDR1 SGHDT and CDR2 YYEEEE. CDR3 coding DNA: TGTGCCAGCAGCTTGATAGGGCTAGTGGGAGAGATCTCCGACAATGAGCAGTTCTTC. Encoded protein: CASSLIGLVGEISDNEQFF.

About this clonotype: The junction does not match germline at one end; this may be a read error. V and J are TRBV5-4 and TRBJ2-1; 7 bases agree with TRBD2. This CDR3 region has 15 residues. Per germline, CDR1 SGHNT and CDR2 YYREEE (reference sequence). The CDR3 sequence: CTSSTSLVRESEQFF. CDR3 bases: TGTACCAGCAGCACCAGTTTGGTGCGGGAGAGTGAGCAGTTCTTC.

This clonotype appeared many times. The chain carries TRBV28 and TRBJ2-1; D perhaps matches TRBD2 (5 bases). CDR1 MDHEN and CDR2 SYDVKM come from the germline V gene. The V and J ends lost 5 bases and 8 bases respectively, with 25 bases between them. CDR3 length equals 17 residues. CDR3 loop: CASSPHFGLRAIDEQFF. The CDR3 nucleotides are TGTGCCAGCAGTCCTCACTTCGGACTTAGGGCTATCGATGAGCAGTTCTTC.

The CDR3 region has the DNA TGTGCCAGCAGTCTCGCCGGGACTATCGGCTACGAGCAGTACTTC. Its translation: CASSLAGTIGYEQYF. This sequence joins TRBV27 and TRBJ2-7; 7 bases are shared with TRBD2. Germline V gene sequence: CDR1 MNHEY, CDR2 SMNVEV (reference sequence). The CDR3 totals 15 residues. Unmatched junction bases numbered 10, after V lost 5 bases and J lost 3 bases.

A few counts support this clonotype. CDR3 coding DNA: TGTGCCAGCAGCCAAGAGGGAATACTGAACTACGAGCAGTACTTC. It translates to CASSQEGILNYEQYF. This chain uses TRBV14 with TRBJ2-7, with D unclear. This CDR3 region has 15 residues. CDR1 and CDR2 (germline): SGHDN, FVKESK. Trimming pared 0 bases from V and 3 bases from J, leaving 12 bases between.

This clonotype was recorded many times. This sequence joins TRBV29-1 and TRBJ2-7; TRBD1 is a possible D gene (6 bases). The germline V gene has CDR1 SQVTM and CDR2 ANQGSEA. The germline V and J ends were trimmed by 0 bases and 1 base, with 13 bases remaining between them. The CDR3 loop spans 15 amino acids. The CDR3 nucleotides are TGCAGCGTTGAAGAATCACAGGGAGTTTCCTACGAGCAGTACTTC. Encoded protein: CSVEESQGVSYEQYF.

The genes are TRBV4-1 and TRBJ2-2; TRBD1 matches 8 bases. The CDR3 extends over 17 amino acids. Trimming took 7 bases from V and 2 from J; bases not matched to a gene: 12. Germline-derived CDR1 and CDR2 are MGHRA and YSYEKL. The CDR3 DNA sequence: TGCGCCAGCAACTACCGTCCGGGACAGGATAACACCGGGGAGCTGTTTTTT. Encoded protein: CASNYRPGQDNTGELFF.

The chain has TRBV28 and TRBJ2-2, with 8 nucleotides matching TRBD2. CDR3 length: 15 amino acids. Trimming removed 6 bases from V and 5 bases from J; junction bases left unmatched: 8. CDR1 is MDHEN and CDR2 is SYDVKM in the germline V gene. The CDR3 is CASSYPGGETGELFF. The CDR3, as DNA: TGTGCCAGCAGCTACCCCGGGGGGGAGACCGGGGAGCTGTTTTTT.

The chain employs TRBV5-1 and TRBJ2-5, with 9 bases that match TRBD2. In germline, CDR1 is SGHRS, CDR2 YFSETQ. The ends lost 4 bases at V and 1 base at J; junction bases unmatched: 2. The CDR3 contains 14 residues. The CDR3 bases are TGCGCCAGCAGCAAGGGACTAGCCCAAGAGACCCAGTACTTC. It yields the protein CASSKGLAQETQYF.

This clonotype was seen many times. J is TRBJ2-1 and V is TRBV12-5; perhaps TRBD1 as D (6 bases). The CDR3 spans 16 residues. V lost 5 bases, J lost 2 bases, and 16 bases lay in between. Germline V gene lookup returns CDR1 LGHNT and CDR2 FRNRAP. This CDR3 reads CASGPPTGIPYNEQFF. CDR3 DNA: TGTGCTAGTGGTCCCCCCACAGGGATCCCCTACAATGAGCAGTTCTTC.

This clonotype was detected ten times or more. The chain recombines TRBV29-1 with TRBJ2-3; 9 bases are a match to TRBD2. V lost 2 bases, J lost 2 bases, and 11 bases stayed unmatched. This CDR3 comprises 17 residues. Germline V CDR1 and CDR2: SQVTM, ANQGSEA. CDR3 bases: TGCAGCGTTGAAAGACGATTAGCGGGGGCACCCACAGATACGCAGTATTTT. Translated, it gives CSVERRLAGAPTDTQYF.

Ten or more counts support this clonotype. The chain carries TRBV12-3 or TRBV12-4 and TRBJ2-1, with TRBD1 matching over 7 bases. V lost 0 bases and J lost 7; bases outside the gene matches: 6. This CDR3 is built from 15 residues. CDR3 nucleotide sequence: TGTGCCAGCAGTTTAGCGGGCGACAGGGAGAATGAGCAGTTCTTC. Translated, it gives CASSLAGDRENEQFF.

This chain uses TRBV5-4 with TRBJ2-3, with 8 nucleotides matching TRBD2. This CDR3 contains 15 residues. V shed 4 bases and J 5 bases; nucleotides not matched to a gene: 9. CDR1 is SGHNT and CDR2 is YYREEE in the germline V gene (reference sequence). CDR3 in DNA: TGTGCCAGCAGCCTTGATAGCGGGGCTAGAGATACGCAGTATTTT. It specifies CASSLDSGARDTQYF.

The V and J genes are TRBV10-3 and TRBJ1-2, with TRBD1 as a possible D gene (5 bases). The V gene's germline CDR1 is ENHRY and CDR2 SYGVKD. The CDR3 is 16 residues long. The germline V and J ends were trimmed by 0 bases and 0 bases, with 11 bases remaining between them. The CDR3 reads CAISESGEPANYGYTF. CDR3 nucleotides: TGTGCCATCAGTGAGTCGGGGGAACCAGCTAACTATGGCTACACCTTC.

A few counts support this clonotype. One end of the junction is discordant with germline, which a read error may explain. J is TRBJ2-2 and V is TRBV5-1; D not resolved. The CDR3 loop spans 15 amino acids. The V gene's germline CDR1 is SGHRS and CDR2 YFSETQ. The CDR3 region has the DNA TGTGCCAGCAGCGTAGTGCAAGGATCTCACGGGGAGCTGTTTTTT. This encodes CASSVVQGSHGELFF.